This entry is about one TCR beta chain. Its antigen is unknown. No much larger clonotype is one base removed from it; base qualities were not supplied. This entry comes from a study of blood T cell repertoires in COVID-19 (dated by TCRdb to the early 2020s). A note on the overall study: The collaborator samples originated in the United States, Italy and Spain and spanned the acute and convalescent phases of COVID-19. The prospective study material was composed of cDNA or gDNA derived from T cells, B-cell-depleted T cells, or PBMCs. Deeply sampled blood TCRbeta repertoires from subjects exposed to, actively infected with, or recovered from COVID-19 were included in the dataset. The repertoires were released in a freely available public database intended as a resource for research on the immune response to SARS-CoV-2. Samples were obtained from the ongoing ImmuneRACE study (first 160 participants) and from approximately 1,200 subjects provided by 6 global collaborators. A de-identified subject ID, COVID-19 status, age in years and sex were almost always included in the sample metadata. Where HLA class I and class II types were available, the types were taken from metadata supplied by the sample provider, not from assay-based typing. The research as a whole found: How much clinical and demographic metadata was included differed by source and by participant, and the metadata was provided uncurated.

Collaborating institutions collected whole blood in K2EDTA tubes following their own protocols. Collaborator samples were shipped for TCRbeta analysis as frozen whole blood, isolated PBMCs, or DNA extracted from either sample type. TCRbeta CDR3 regions were amplified from genomic DNA by means of the immunoSEQ Assay, a bias-controlled multiplex PCR. The authors' analysis ran thus. Nucleated cell counts per sample were estimated from amplification of reference gene primers within the assay. To quantify the absolute abundance of each unique TCRbeta CDR3 rearrangement, sequence reads were collapsed and filtered. For each sample, productive Simpson clonality was calculated as the square root of Simpson's diversity index across productive rearrangements. In TCRdb, the immuneACCESS table is reduced to in-frame sequences with V and J assigned. These tables do not hold every clone; where another copy was compared, an unresolved V gene accounts for under half, and the others remain unexplained. For V, J and clone size, that table is used; D and trimming come from the DNA. The sample contains about 300,000 clones, about nine tenths of them found a single time. Roughly 2.3% of the sample lies in the top ten.

The origin of this receptor is a man between 18 and 29 years old with active or convalescent COVID-19. Source material: peripheral blood.

The DNA sequence is given as TGTGCCAGCAGCTTGTGGGGTCGGGGTCTACAGCCCCAGCATTTT. Its amino acids are CASSLWGRGLQPQHF. The chain employs TRBV5-6 and TRBJ1-5; no D gene call is confident. The CDR3 measures 15 amino acids from cysteine to phenylalanine. The kept DNA is CDR3 alone, 45 bases in frame from the first base. CDR1 is given as SGHDT and CDR2 as YYEEEE, both from the germline V gene. Trimming takes 1 base from V and 7 bases from J, and the germline ends sit 15 bases apart.